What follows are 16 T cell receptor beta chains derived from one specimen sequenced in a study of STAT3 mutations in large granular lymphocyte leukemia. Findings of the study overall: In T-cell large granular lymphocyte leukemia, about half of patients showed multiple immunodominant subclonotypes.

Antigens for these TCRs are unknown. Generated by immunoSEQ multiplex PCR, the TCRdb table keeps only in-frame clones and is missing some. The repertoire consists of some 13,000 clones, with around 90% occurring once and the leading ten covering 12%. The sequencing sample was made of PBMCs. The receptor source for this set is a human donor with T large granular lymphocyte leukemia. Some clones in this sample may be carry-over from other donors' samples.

This chain's CDR3 is CASSLGSASVYEQYF. Written as DNA, the CDR3 is TGTGCCAGCAGCTTAGGGTCAGCGTCAGTATACGAGCAGTACTTC. The V call is TRBV7-2, the J call TRBJ2-7; D not certain. Germline V gene lookup returns CDR1 SGHTA and CDR2 FQGNSA. V was pared by 1 base and J by 4 bases, with 14 bases between. The CDR3 is 15 residues long.

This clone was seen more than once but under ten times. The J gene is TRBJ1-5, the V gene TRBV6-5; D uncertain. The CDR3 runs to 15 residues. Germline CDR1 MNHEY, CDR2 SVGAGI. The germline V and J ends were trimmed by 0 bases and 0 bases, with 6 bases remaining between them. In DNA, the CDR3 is TGTGCCAGCAGTTACTCGACGGATAGCAATCAGCCCCAGCATTTT. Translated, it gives CASSYSTDSNQPQHF.

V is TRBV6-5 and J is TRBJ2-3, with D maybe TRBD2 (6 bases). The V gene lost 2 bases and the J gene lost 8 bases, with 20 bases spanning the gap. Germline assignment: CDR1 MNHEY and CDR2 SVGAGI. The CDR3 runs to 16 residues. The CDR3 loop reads CASSYGPGARAGTQYF. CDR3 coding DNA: TGTGCCAGCAGTTACGGGCCGGGAGCCAGGGCGGGTACGCAGTATTTT.

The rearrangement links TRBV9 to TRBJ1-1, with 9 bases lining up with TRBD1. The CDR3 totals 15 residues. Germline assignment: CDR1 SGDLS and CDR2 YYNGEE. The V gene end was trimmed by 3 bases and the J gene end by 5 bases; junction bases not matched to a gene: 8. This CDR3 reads CASSARDRVGTEAFF. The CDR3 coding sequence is TGTGCCAGCAGCGCCAGGGACAGGGTGGGGACTGAAGCTTTCTTT. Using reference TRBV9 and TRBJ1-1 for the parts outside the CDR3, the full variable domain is DSGVTQTPKHLITATGQRVTLRCSPRSGDLSVYWYQQSLDQGLQFLIQYYNGEERAKGNILERFSAQQFPDLHSELNLSSLELGDSALYFCASSARDRVGTEAFFGQGTRLTVV.

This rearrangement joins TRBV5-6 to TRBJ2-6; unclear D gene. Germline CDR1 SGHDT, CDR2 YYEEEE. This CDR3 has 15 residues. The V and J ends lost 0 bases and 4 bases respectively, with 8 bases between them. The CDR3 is CASSLGVRGANVLTF. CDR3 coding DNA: TGTGCCAGCAGCTTGGGTGTAAGGGGGGCCAACGTCCTGACTTTC.

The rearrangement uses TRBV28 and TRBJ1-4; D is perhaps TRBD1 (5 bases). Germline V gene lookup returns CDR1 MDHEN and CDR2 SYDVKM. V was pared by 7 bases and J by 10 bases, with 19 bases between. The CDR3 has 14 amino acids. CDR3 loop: CASIGDGVRGKLFF. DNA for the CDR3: TGTGCCAGCATAGGGGACGGGGTTCGAGGAAAACTGTTTTTT. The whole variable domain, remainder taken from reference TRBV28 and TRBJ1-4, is DVKVTQSSRYLVKRTGEKVFLECVQDMDHENMFWYRQDPGLGLRLIYFSYDVKMKEKGDIPEGYSVSREKKERFSLILESASTNQTSMYLCASIGDGVRGKLFFGSGTQLSVL.

CDR3 loop: CASSTGTSGGEETQYF. CDR3 DNA: TGCGCCAGCAGCACCGGGACTAGCGGGGGTGAAGAGACCCAGTACTTC. The chain recombines TRBV5-1 with TRBJ2-5; the match to TRBD2 covers 14 bases. The germline gives CDR1 SGHRS, CDR2 YFSETQ. V dropped 4 bases and J dropped 3; count of bases not matched to a gene: 5. The CDR3 length is 16 residues.

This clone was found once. The CDR3 DNA is TGTGCCAGCAGCTTCGGGAGGACAAAAGGGGGAGAGACCCAGTACTTC. It is translated as CASSFGRTKGGETQYF. The chain joins TRBV11-3 to TRBJ2-5, with a possible D match to TRBD2 (7 bases). Trimming stripped 3 bases from V and 4 bases from J, with 18 bases between. The CDR3 is 16 residues long. The V gene's germline CDR1 is SGHNT and CDR2 YENEEA.

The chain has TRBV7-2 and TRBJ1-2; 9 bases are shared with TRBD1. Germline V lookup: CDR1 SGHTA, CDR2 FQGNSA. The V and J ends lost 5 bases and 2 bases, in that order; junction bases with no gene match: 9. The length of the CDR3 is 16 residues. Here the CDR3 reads CASSPSIGQGNYGYTF. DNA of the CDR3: TGTGCCAGCAGCCCGAGTATAGGACAGGGGAACTATGGCTACACCTTC.

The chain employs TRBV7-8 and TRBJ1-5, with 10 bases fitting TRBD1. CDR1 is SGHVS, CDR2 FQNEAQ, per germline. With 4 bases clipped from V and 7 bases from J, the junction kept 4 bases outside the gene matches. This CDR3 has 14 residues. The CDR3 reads CASSWGQGLQPQHF. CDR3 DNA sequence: TGTGCCAGCAGCTGGGGACAGGGGCTGCAGCCCCAGCATTTT.

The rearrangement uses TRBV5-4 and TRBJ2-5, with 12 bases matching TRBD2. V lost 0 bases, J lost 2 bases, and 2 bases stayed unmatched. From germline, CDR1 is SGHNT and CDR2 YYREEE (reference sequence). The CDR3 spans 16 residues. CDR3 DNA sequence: TGTGCCAGCAGCTTGGAGCTAGCGGGGGGGCAAGAGACCCAGTACTTC. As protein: CASSLELAGGQETQYF. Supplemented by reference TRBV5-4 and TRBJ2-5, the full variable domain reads ETGVTQSPTHLIKTRGQQVTLRCSSQSGHNTVSWYQQALGQGPQFIFQYYREEENGRGNFPPRFSGLQFPNYSSELNVNALELDDSALYLCASSLELAGGQETQYFGPGTRLLVL.

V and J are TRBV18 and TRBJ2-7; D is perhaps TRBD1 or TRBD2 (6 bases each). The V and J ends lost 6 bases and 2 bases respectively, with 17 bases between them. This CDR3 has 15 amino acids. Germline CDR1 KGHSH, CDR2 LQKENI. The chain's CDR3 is CASSQDGGPTYEQYF. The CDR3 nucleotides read TGTGCCAGCTCGCAGGATGGGGGGCCGACCTACGAGCAGTACTTC.

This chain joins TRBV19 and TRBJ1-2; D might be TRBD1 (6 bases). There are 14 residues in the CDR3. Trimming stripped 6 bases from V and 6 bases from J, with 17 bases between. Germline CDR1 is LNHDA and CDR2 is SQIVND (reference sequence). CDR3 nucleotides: TGTGCCAGTAGGCCCATAGGTTCAGGGGATGGCTACACCTTC. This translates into CASRPIGSGDGYTF. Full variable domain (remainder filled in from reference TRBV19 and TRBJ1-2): DGGITQSPKYLFRKEGQNVTLSCEQNLNHDAMYWYRQDPGQGLRLIYYSQIVNDFQKGDIAEGYSVSREKKESFPLTVTSAQKNPTAFYLCASRPIGSGDGYTFGSGTRLTVV.

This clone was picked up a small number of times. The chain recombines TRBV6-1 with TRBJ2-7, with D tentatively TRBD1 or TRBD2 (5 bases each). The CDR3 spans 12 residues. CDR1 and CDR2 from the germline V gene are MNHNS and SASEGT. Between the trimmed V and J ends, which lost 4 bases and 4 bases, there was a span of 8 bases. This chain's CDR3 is CASSGDGYEQYF. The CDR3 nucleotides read TGTGCCAGCAGTGGGGACGGGTACGAGCAGTACTTC.

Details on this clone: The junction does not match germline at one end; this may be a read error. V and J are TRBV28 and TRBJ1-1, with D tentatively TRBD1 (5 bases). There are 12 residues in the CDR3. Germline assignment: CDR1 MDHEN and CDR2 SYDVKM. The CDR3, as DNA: TGTGCAAGCAAGATTGGGGGCACTGAAGCTTTCTTT. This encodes CASKIGGTEAFF.

The CDR3 sequence: CASSLRADQPQHF. The DNA for the CDR3 is TGTGCCAGCAGCTTGAGGGCGGATCAGCCCCAGCATTTT. The chain is built from TRBV5-6 and TRBJ1-5; D unresolved. Looked up from germline, CDR1 is SGHDT and CDR2 is YYEEEE. The CDR3 covers 13 residues. V lost 1 base to trimming and J lost 5 bases, with 7 bases between them.